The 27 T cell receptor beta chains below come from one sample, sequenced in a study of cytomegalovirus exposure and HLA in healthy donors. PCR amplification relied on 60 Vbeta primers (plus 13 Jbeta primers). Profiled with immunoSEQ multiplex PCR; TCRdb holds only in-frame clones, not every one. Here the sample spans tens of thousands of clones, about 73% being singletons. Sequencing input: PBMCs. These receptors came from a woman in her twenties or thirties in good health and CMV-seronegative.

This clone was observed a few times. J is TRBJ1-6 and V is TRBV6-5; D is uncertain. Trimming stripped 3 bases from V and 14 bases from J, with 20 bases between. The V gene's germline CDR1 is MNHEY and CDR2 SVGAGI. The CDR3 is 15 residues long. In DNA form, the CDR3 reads TGTGCCAGCAGTTATTACCGGGAGGACGCCCCGTCCCTCCACTTT. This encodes CASSYYREDAPSLHF.

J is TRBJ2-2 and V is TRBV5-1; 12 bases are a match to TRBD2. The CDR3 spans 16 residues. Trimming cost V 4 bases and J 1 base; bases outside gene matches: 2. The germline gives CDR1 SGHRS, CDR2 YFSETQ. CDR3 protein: CASSMGLAGNTGELFF. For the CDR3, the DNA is TGCGCCAGCAGCATGGGACTAGCGGGGAACACCGGGGAGCTGTTTTTT.

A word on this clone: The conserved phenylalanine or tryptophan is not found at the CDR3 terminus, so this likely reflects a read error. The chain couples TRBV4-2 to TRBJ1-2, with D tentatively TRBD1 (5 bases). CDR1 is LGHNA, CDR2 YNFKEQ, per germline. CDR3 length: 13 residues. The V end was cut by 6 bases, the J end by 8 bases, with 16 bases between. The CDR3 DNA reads TGTGCCAGCAGGGCAACAGGTGGAGGGGGCTACACCATC. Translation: CASRATGGGGYTI.

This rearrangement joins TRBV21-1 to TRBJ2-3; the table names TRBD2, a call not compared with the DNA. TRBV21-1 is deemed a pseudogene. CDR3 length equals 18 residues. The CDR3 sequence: CASSKGRKREEGTDTQYF. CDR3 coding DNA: TGTGCCAGCAGCAAAGGTAGGAAGCGGGAGGAAGGGACAGATACGCAGTATTTT.

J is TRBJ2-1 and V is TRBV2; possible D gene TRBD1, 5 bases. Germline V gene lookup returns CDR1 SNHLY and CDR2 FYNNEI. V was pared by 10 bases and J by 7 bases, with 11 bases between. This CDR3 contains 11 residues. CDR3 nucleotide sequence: TGTGCCATGGCCAGGGATAATGAGCAGTTCTTC. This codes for CAMARDNEQFF.

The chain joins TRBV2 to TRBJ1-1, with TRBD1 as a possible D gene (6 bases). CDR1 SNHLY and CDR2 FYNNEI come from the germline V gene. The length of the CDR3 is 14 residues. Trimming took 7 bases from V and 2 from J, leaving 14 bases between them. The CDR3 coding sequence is TGTGCCAGCACTCCACAGGGAAGAAACACTGAAGCTTTCTTT. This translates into CASTPQGRNTEAFF.

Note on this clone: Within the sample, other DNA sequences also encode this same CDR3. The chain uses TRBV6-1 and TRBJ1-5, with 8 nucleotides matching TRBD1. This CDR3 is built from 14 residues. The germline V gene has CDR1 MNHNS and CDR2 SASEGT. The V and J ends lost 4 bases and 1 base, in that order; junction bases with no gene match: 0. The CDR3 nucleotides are TGTGCCAGCAGTGGACAGGGGAGCAATCAGCCCCAGCATTTT. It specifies CASSGQGSNQPQHF.

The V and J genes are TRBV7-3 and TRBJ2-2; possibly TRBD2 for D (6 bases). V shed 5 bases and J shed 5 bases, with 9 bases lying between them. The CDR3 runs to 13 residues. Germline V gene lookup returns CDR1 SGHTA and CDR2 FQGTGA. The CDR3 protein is CASSLAGTGELFF. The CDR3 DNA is TGTGCCAGCAGCCTCGCGGGAACCGGGGAGCTGTTTTTT.

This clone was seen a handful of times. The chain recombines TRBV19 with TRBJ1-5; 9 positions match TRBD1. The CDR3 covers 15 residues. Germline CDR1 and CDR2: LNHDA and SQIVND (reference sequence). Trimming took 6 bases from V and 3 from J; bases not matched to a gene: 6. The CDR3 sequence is CASRGTGSPNQPQHF. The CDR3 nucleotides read TGTGCCAGTAGGGGGACAGGGAGTCCCAATCAGCCCCAGCATTTT.

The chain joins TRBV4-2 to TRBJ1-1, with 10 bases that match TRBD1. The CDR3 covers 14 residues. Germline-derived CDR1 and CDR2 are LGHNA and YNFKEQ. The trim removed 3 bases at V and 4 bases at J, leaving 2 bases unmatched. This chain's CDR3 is CASSQGQGITEAFF. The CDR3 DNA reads TGTGCCAGCAGCCAGGGACAGGGGATCACTGAAGCTTTCTTT.

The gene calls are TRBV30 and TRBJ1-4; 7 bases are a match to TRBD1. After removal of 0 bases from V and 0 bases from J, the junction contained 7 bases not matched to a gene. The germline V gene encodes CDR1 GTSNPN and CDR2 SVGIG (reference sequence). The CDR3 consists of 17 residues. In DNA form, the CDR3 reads TGTGCCTGGAGTGTACGGACAGGCAGTGCAACTAATGAAAAACTGTTTTTT. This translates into CAWSVRTGSATNEKLFF.

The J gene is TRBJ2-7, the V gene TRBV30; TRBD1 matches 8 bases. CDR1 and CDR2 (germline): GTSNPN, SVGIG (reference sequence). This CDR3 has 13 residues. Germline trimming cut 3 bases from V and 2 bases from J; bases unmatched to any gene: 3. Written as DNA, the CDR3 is TGTGCCTGGAGCTCGACAGGGGCCTACGAGCAGTACTTC. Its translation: CAWSSTGAYEQYF. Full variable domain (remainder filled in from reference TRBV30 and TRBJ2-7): SQTIHQWPATLVQPVGSPLSLECTVEGTSNPNLYWYRQAAGRGLQLLFYSVGIGQISSEVPQNLSASRPQDRQFILSSKKLLLSDSGFYLCAWSSTGAYEQYFGPGTRLTVT.

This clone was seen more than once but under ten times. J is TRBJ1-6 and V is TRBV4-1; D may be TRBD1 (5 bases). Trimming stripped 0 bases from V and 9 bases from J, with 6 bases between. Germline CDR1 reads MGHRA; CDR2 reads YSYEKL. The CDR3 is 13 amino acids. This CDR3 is CASSQDRGSPLHF. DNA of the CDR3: TGCGCCAGCAGCCAAGATAGGGGTTCACCCCTCCACTTT.

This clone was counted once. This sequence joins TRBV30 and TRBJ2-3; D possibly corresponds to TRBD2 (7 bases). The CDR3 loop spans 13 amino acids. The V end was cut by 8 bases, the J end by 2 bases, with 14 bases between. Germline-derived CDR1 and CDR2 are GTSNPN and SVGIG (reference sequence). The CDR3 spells CARVGGATDTQYF. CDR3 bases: TGTGCCCGGGTTGGGGGGGCCACAGATACGCAGTATTTT.

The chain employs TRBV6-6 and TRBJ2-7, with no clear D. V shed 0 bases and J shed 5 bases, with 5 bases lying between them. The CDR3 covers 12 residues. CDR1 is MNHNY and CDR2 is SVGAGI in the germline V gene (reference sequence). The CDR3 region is CASSYSAHEQYF. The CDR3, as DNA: TGTGCCAGCAGTTACTCGGCCCACGAGCAGTACTTC.

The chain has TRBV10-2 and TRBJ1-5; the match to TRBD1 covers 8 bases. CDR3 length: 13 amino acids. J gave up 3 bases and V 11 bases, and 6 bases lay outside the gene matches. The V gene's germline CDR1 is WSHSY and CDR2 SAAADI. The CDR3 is CASNRGFNQPQHF. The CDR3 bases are TGCGCCTCAAACAGGGGGTTCAATCAGCCCCAGCATTTT.

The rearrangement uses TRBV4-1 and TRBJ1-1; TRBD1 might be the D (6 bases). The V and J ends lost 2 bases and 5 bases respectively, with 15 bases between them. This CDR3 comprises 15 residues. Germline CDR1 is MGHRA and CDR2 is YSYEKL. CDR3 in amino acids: CASSQYHREGTEAFF. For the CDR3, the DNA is TGCGCCAGCAGCCAATATCACAGGGAAGGGACTGAAGCTTTCTTT.

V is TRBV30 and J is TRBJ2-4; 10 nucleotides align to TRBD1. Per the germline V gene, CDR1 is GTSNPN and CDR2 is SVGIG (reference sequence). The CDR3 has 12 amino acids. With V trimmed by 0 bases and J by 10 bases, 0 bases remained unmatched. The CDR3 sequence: CAWSVGQGIQYF. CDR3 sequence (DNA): TGTGCCTGGAGTGTGGGACAGGGGATTCAGTACTTC.

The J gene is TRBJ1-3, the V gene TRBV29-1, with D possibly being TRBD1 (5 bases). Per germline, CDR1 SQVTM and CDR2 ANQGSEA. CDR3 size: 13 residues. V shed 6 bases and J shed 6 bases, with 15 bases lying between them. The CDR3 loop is CSVSKGGVNTIYF. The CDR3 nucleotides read TGCAGCGTCTCCAAAGGAGGGGTAAACACCATATATTTT. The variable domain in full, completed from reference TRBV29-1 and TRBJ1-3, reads SAVISQKPSRDICQRGTSLTIQCQVDSQVTMMFWYRQQPGQSLTLIATANQGSEATYESGFVIDKFPISRPNLTFSTLTVSNMSPEDSSIYLCSVSKGGVNTIYFGEGSWLTVV.

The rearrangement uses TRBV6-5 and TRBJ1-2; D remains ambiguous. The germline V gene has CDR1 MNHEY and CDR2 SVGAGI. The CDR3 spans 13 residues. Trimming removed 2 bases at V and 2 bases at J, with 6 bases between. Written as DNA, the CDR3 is TGTGCCAGCAGTTACACAGAGAACTATGGCTACACCTTC. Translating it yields CASSYTENYGYTF.

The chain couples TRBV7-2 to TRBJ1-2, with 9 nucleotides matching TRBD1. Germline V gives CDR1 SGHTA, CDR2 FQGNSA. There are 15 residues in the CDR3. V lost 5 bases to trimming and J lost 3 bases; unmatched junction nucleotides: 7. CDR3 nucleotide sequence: TGTGCCAGCAGCCCTGGGACAGGGAGATACTATGGCTACACCTTC. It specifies CASSPGTGRYYGYTF.

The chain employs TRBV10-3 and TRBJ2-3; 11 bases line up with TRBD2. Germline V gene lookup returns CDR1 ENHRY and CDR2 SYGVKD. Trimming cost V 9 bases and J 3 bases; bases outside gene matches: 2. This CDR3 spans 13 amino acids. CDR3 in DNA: TGTGCCATTCTAGCGGGAGGTACAGATACGCAGTATTTT. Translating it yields CAILAGGTDTQYF.

CDR3 nucleotide sequence: TGTGCCAGCAGCGGGGAGAGCGGGAGGCCCTCAGATACGCAGTATTTT. Protein product: CASSGESGRPSDTQYF. The chain employs TRBV9 and TRBJ2-3; 9 bases map to TRBD2. CDR3 size: 16 residues. J was trimmed by 4 bases and V by 3 bases; bases with no gene match: 9. Germline V gene sequence: CDR1 SGDLS, CDR2 YYNGEE. The full variable domain, its missing parts supplied by reference TRBV9 and TRBJ2-3, is DSGVTQTPKHLITATGQRVTLRCSPRSGDLSVYWYQQSLDQGLQFLIQYYNGEERAKGNILERFSAQQFPDLHSELNLSSLELGDSALYFCASSGESGRPSDTQYFGPGTRLTVL.

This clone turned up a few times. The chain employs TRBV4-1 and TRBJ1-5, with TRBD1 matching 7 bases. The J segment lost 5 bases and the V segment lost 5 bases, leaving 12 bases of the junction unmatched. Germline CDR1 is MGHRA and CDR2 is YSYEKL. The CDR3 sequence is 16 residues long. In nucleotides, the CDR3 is TGCGCCAGCAGCTCATCGGGACAGTTCGTCGATCAGCCCCAGCATTTT. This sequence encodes CASSSSGQFVDQPQHF.

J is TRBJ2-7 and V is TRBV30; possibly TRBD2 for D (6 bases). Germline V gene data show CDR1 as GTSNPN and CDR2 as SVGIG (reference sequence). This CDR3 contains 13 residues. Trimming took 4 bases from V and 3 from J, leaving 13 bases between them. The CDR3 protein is CAWKEGLSYEQYF. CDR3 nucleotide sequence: TGTGCCTGGAAGGAGGGCTTGAGCTACGAGCAGTACTTC.

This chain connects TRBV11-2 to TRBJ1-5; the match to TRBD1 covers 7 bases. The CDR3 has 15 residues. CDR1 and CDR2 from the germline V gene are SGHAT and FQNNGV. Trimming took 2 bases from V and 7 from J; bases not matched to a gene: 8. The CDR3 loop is CASSLRGLRNQPQHF. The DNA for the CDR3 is TGTGCCAGCAGCTTAAGGGGGCTAAGGAACCAGCCCCAGCATTTT.

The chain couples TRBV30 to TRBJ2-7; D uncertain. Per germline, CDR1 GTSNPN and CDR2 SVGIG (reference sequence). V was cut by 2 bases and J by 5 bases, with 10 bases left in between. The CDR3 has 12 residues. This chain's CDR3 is CAWSLSSNEQYF. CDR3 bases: TGTGCCTGGAGTCTTAGTAGTAACGAGCAGTACTTC.